The present entry profiles one TCR beta chain with its context. Its antigen is unknown. The germline gives CDR1 KGHSH, CDR2 LQKENI. This CDR3 has 15 residues. Trimming stripped 5 bases from V and 2 bases from J, with 14 bases between. The data derive from a study of response to subunit inactivated influenza vaccine. Study findings and constraints: A suggestion made by the authors is that each seasonal influenza vaccination recruits few new T cells.

Via MiXCR, TCRdb re-called the RT-PCR reads, giving one row per CDR3 protein. The sample has hundreds of thousands of distinct CDR3 sequences, 10% to 12% seen once; the top ten hold roughly 9.6%. These same records also appear under a second study, on T cells expressing NK-cell markers. From that paper: Production of TCR beta cDNA relied on 5'RACE template switching with UMIs. A handful of donors likewise had their CD3+CD56-NKG2C+ fraction led by these clonotypes.

The chain has TRBV18 and TRBJ2-3; no firm D call. The source material was PBMCs from blood, sampled on the day of vaccination. The receptor was derived from a man between 45 and 60 years old who received an inactivated influenza vaccine. In DNA form, the CDR3 reads TGTGCCAGCTCAGTGAGCGAACGACCCACAGATACGCAGTATTTT. It specifies CASSVSERPTDTQYF.